These 19 T cell receptor beta chains came from one sample sequenced in a study of shared clonotypes between healthy human individuals. TCRdb's copy holds only in-frame clones and misses some; the assay was immunoSEQ multiplex PCR. The sample holds about 1.1 million clones, 70% to 80% seen once. The source material was memory CD4+ T cells from PBMCs. Described subset: CD45RA-negative fraction. All receptors derive from a man aged 18 to 30 in good health. Some clones in this sample may be carry-over from other donors' samples.

The sample holds a few counts of this clone. This chain links TRBV5-6 with TRBJ1-2; 7 nucleotides align to TRBD1. V dropped 1 base and J dropped 5; count of bases not matched to a gene: 8. The CDR3 covers 15 residues. CDR1 is SGHDT and CDR2 is YYEEEE in the germline V gene. CDR3 nucleotide sequence: TGTGCCAGCAGCTTGAGCGGAGGGGGCTCTTATGGCTACACCTTC. It codes for CASSLSGGGSYGYTF.

This clone was observed many times. This chain connects TRBV6-1 to TRBJ1-3; TRBD1 might be the D (6 bases). V shed 6 bases and J shed 0 bases, with 12 bases lying between them. The CDR3 is made up of 15 amino acids. Germline V CDR1 and CDR2: MNHNS, SASEGT. CDR3: CASSPGAYSGNTIYF. The DNA for the CDR3 is TGTGCCAGCAGCCCAGGGGCCTACTCTGGAAACACCATATATTTT.

The gene calls are TRBV5-1 and TRBJ1-4, with a tentative D call TRBD1 (5 bases). Trimming removed 4 bases at V and 5 bases at J, with 12 bases between. Germline lookup yields CDR1 SGHRS and CDR2 YFSETQ. The CDR3 contains 14 residues. DNA of the CDR3: TGCGCCAGCAGCCTGACCGGGACGAATGAAAAACTGTTTTTT. It is translated as CASSLTGTNEKLFF. Looking up the rest from reference TRBV5-1 and TRBJ1-4 gives the full variable domain: KAGVTQTPRYLIKTRGQQVTLSCSPISGHRSVSWYQQTPGQGLQFLFEYFSETQRNKGNFPGRFSGRQFSNSRSEMNVSTLELGDSALYLCASSLTGTNEKLFFGSGTQLSVL.

Here the CDR3 reads CRAGEQYF. As DNA, the CDR3 is TGCAGGGCAGGGGAGCAGTACTTC. The chain employs TRBV20-1 and TRBJ2-7; TRBD1 is a possible D gene (5 bases). This CDR3 has 8 residues. The germline CDR1 and CDR2 sequences are DFQATT and SNEGSKA (reference sequence).

This rearrangement joins TRBV6-1 to TRBJ2-7, with 7 positions matching TRBD1. Germline V gives CDR1 MNHNS, CDR2 SASEGT. V was pared by 6 bases and J by 3 bases, with 5 bases of the junction left unmatched. The CDR3 is made up of 13 amino acids. DNA for the CDR3: TGTGCCAGCAGAGCCGGGACAGTCTACGAGCAGTACTTC. This translates into CASRAGTVYEQYF.

The chain uses TRBV6-5 and TRBJ1-1, with TRBD1 matching 9 bases. Germline V gene data show CDR1 as MNHEY and CDR2 as SVGAGI. J lost 4 bases, V lost 6 bases, and 3 bases had no gene match. This CDR3 has 13 amino acids. In DNA form, the CDR3 reads TGTGCCAGCAGCCACAGGGGGCTCACTGAAGCTTTCTTT. This gives the protein CASSHRGLTEAFF.

The rearrangement links TRBV28 to TRBJ2-3, with no clear D. The length of the CDR3 is 13 residues. Trimming cost V 6 bases and J 4 bases, with 11 bases left between them. In germline, CDR1 is MDHEN, CDR2 SYDVKM. CDR3 bases: TGTGCCAGCAGCCCCCCTCTGGCAGATACGCAGTATTTT. As protein: CASSPPLADTQYF.

This clone came up a few times. The chain uses TRBV9 and TRBJ2-7, with 10 bases identical to TRBD1. The V segment lost 3 bases and the J segment 6 bases; nucleotides outside the gene matches: 9. The CDR3 spans 15 residues. Germline lookup yields CDR1 SGDLS and CDR2 YYNGEE. The CDR3 sequence is CASSATGTGEVEQYF. In nucleotides, the CDR3 is TGTGCCAGCAGCGCGACCGGGACAGGGGAGGTCGAGCAGTACTTC.

The CDR3 protein is CASSLALAEQYF. The CDR3 DNA reads as TGTGCCAGCAGCTTGGCTCTAGCCGAGCAGTACTTC. The chain joins TRBV5-4 to TRBJ2-7, with D tentatively TRBD2 (5 bases). The CDR3 runs 12 residues. Deletions cut 0 bases from V and 6 bases from J, with 7 bases between. Germline CDR1 is SGHNT and CDR2 is YYREEE (reference sequence). Filled out from reference TRBV5-4 and TRBJ2-7, the complete variable domain reads ETGVTQSPTHLIKTRGQQVTLRCSSQSGHNTVSWYQQALGQGPQFIFQYYREEENGRGNFPPRFSGLQFPNYSSELNVNALELDDSALYLCASSLALAEQYFGPGTRLTVT.

CDR3 region: CASSPASGSSYEQYF. In DNA, the CDR3 is TGTGCCAGCTCACCTGCGAGCGGAAGCTCCTACGAGCAGTACTTC. The gene calls are TRBV18 and TRBJ2-7, with D possibly TRBD2 on 5 matching bases. With 3 bases removed from V and 0 bases from J, the gap between germline ends came to 12 bases. Looked up from germline, CDR1 is KGHSH and CDR2 is LQKENI. This CDR3 is built from 15 residues.

The genes are TRBV7-9 and TRBJ2-5; D not resolved. V was trimmed by 5 bases and J by 1 base, leaving 8 bases between them. The CDR3 covers 13 residues. CDR1 SEHNR and CDR2 FQNEAQ come from the germline V gene (reference sequence). CDR3 sequence (DNA): TGTGCCAGCAGCCCGTCCGCCCAAGAGACCCAGTACTTC. This encodes CASSPSAQETQYF. Looking up the rest from reference TRBV7-9 and TRBJ2-5 gives the full variable domain: DTGVSQNPRHKITKRGQNVTFRCDPISEHNRLYWYRQTLGQGPEFLTYFQNEAQLEKSRLLSDRFSAERPKGSFSTLEIQRTEQGDSAMYLCASSPSAQETQYFGPGTRLLVL.

Many counts were recorded for this clone. This CDR3 is also generated by other DNA sequences in the sample. The chain has TRBV11-3 and TRBJ2-7; possible D gene TRBD1, 6 bases. Germline CDR1 and CDR2: SGHNT and YENEEA. There are 13 residues in the CDR3. V was cut by 3 bases and J by 0 bases, with 6 bases left in between. Here the CDR3 reads CASSLDSSYEQYF. The CDR3 DNA sequence: TGTGCCAGCAGCTTGGACAGCTCCTACGAGCAGTACTTC.

The DNA of the CDR3 is TGTGCCAGCAGTTCCCCTACAGCGGAGGAGGATACGCAGTATTTT. It encodes CASSSPTAEEDTQYF. This rearrangement joins TRBV28 to TRBJ2-3, with TRBD2 as a possible D gene (5 bases). Deletions cut 4 bases from V and 6 bases from J, with 17 bases between. The CDR3 runs to 15 residues. Germline CDR1 MDHEN, CDR2 SYDVKM.

The chain links TRBV28 to TRBJ2-7, with D unresolved. The CDR3 covers 16 residues. V was trimmed by 1 base and J by 5 bases, leaving 18 bases between them. Germline V lookup: CDR1 MDHEN, CDR2 SYDVKM. This CDR3 reads CASSLSPDWWEHEQYF. The CDR3 region has the DNA TGTGCCAGCAGTTTATCCCCCGATTGGTGGGAACACGAGCAGTACTTC.

In this sample, this clone turned up once. The rearrangement links TRBV11-2 to TRBJ2-1; D is ambiguous. The V end lost 1 base, the J end lost 3 bases, and 16 bases lay between the germline ends. Germline V gene data show CDR1 as SGHAT and CDR2 as FQNNGV. This CDR3 has 17 amino acids. CDR3 DNA: TGTGCCAGCAGCTTAGCGGCACGCAGCACCCTCTACAATGAGCAGTTCTTC. Translation gives CASSLAARSTLYNEQFF.

The rearrangement uses TRBV29-1 and TRBJ2-3, with a possible D match to TRBD2 (6 bases). CDR3 length equals 13 residues. V was shortened by 2 bases and J by 8 bases, with 14 bases between the two germline ends. The germline CDR1 and CDR2 sequences are SQVTM and ANQGSEA. The CDR3 loop reads CSVEIPSVGTQYF. In DNA, the CDR3 is TGCAGCGTTGAAATCCCTAGCGTCGGTACGCAGTATTTT.

The chain is built from TRBV5-1 and TRBJ2-2, with a weak D call TRBD1 (6 bases). CDR1 and CDR2 (germline): SGHRS, YFSETQ. There are 15 residues in the CDR3. The V end was cut by 9 bases, the J end by 2 bases, with 17 bases between. As DNA, the CDR3 is TGCGCCACAACTCCAGGGGTCCTTAACACCGGGGAGCTGTTTTTT. Its translation: CATTPGVLNTGELFF.

Remarks on this clone: The conserved phenylalanine or tryptophan normally closing the CDR3 is absent here, so this likely arose from a read error. The DNA is left out, because the CDR3 cannot be placed on it with certainty; the CDR3 is given as TCRdb lists it. The chain carries TRBV7-8 and TRBJ2-7; no DNA check was done on the table's D call, TRBD2. Germline V CDR1 and CDR2: SGHVS, FQNEAQ. The CDR3 extends over 11 residues, inclusive of both ends. CDR3 amino acids: CASSTGLASFL.

The rearrangement links TRBV2 to TRBJ1-5; the match to TRBD1 covers 9 bases. Germline CDR1 reads SNHLY; CDR2 reads FYNNEI. The CDR3 totals 15 residues. V shed 3 bases, J shed 7 bases, and the junction held 7 bases outside the gene matches. CDR3 loop: CASSDLIGTGQPQHF. CDR3 sequence (DNA): TGTGCCAGCAGTGACCTCATCGGGACAGGGCAGCCCCAGCATTTT.